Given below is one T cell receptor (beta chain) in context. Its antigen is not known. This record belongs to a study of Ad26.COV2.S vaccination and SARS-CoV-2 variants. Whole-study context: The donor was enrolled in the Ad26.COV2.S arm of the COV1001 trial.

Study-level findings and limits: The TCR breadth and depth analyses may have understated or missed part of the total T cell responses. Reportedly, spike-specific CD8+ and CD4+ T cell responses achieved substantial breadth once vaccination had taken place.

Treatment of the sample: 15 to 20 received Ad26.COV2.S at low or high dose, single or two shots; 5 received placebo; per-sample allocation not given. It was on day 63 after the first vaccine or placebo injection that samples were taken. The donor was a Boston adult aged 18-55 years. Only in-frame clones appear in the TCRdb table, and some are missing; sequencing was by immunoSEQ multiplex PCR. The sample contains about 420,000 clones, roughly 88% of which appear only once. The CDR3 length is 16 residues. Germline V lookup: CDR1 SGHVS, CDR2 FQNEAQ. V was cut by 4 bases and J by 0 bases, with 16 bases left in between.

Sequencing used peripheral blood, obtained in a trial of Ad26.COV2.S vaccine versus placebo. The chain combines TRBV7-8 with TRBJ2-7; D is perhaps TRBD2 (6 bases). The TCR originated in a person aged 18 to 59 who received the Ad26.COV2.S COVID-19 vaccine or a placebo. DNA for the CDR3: TGTGCCAGCAGCTCACCCGGGACTTCGAGCTCCTACGAGCAGTACTTC. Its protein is CASSSPGTSSSYEQYF.